The entry below describes one TCR beta chain. Which antigen it targets is not known. Relative to the germline gene, one junction end is altered; a read error may explain this. The source of the sample is a study of radiation and T cells in renal cell carcinoma (dated by TCRdb to the early 2020s). The study in broad terms: Samples came from a clinical trial, in which primary renal cell carcinomas received 15 Gy stereotactic body radiation therapy followed by nephrectomy 4 weeks later. In total, fewer than 55 samples underwent TCR beta sequencing: approximately 25 tumors plus 27 peripheral blood samples. Across all 53 samples, 3.5 million to 4.5 million unique CDR3 nucleotide sequences encoding 2 million to 3 million unique CDR3 amino acid sequences were identified. Overall results and qualifications from the work: No pretreatment tumor biopsies were available, so the baseline intratumoral presence of clonotypes could not be determined. With a single-armed trial design, the study had no way to address how radiation dose or scheduling affects the TCR repertoire. Top tumor clonotypes rose in blood from baseline to 2 weeks post-radiation, then contracted by 4 weeks, suggesting transient expansion of tumor-resident clones. Tracking of blood repertoire dynamics stopped at approximately 4 weeks after treatment, with no follow-up past that point.

The immunoSEQ kit was used, according to the manufacturer's recommendations, to generate TCR beta libraries from genomic DNA. Library preparation used a first multiplex PCR with proprietary primers, then a second PCR adding unique barcodes, with bead cleanups after each round. Each sample batch included a kit-provided positive control reaction and a negative control reaction. The final libraries were assessed on an Agilent 4200 TapeStation D1000 ScreenTape, pooled by volume, and quantified by qPCR. An Illumina NextSeq500 fitted with a MidOutput 150-cycle cartridge performed the sequencing, running 156 Read1 cycles and 15 Index1 cycles with the kit's custom primers. The pooled library was loaded at around 1 pM with about 20% PhiX control spiked in. In the original analysis: Vendor-processed data were analyzed in R, and a clonotype was defined as all T cells sharing the same CDR3 nucleotide sequence. For clone abundance analyses, frequencies were normalized to the 10,000 most abundant clones in each sample. Public T cell clones, averaging fewer than five per sample, were removed before analysis. A difference in abundance of at least 32-fold between compartments was used to define tumor-enriched and baseline blood-enriched clonotypes. Clonotypes expanded or contracted between blood time points were identified with a beta-binomial differential abundance model. Tumor-blood repertoire similarity was measured with the Baroni-Urbani and Buser coefficient, and group comparisons used two-tailed Wilcoxon tests in R. Sourced from immuneACCESS, this table was stored by TCRdb with only in-frame sequences that have V and J called. A share of the clones is absent; for the studies checked, an unresolved V gene accounts for under half, and the remainder has no known explanation. From that table come the V and J calls and clone size; the DNA was used to work out D and trimming. The sample yields some 100,000 clones; 65% to 85% were counted once. Roughly 6.8% of the sample comes from the top ten.

CDR1 and CDR2 were assigned from the germline V gene as MNHEY and SVGAGI. The CDR3 runs 12 residues from the cysteine to the phenylalanine. Of all the DNA, just the CDR3 is kept, 36 bases in frame from base 1. Sample time point, as interpreted from the label and publication: baseline pretreatment blood. The treatment or condition label, read with the paper, signifies: 15 Gy SBRT to primary tumor, nephrectomy 4 weeks later. To track tumor-enriched clonotypes, serial peripheral blood was sampled from radiation-treated patients at baseline and at 2 weeks and 4 weeks after SBRT. Renal cell carcinoma with clear cell pathology was present in all patients. Genomic DNA for TCR sequencing was prepared using the QIAamp DNA Blood Mini Kit (Qiagen). The analyses included only samples that passed all quality control checks.

Here the sequenced sample was blood, taken from a patient whose treatment included radiotherapy and nephrectomy. The origin of this receptor is a man in his 60s with renal cell carcinoma. Here the chain combines TRBV6-5 and TRBJ1-2; the D gene assignment is ambiguous. CDR3 sequence: CASSEGNGPGLF. The sequence in DNA is TGTGCCAGCAGTGAAGGAAACGGGCCGGGTCTCTTC.